The 15 T cell receptor beta chains given below trace back to one sample, sequenced in a study of blood T cell repertoires in COVID-19. Using immunoSEQ multiplex PCR, the repertoire was profiled, and TCRdb retains in-frame clones only, with some absent. This sample has around 180,000 clones, with roughly nine tenths found just once. Sequencing was carried out using PBMCs or T cells enriched from blood (not recorded which). The receptors come from a woman between 40 and 55 years old with acute COVID-19.

The chain links TRBV5-5 to TRBJ1-5, with 7 bases identical to TRBD1. CDR3 length: 18 residues. V lost 3 bases and J lost 3; bases outside the gene matches: 15. In germline, CDR1 is SGHKS, CDR2 YYEKEE (reference sequence). The CDR3 protein is CASSSPDRVTDPNQPQHF. CDR3 bases: TGTGCCAGCAGCTCACCCGACAGGGTTACGGACCCCAATCAGCCCCAGCATTTT.

The V gene is TRBV5-1, the J gene TRBJ2-7; TRBD2 aligns across 8 bases. Germline V gene sequence: CDR1 SGHRS, CDR2 YFSETQ. The length of the CDR3 is 14 residues. V lost 0 bases and J lost 6; bases outside the gene matches: 5. As DNA, the CDR3 is TGCGCCAGCAGCTTGGCTAGCGGGTCATTCGAGCAGTACTTC. It codes for CASSLASGSFEQYF. The full variable domain, its missing parts supplied by reference TRBV5-1 and TRBJ2-7, is KAGVTQTPRYLIKTRGQQVTLSCSPISGHRSVSWYQQTPGQGLQFLFEYFSETQRNKGNFPGRFSGRQFSNSRSEMNVSTLELGDSALYLCASSLASGSFEQYFGPGTRLTVT.

Here the CDR3 reads CASSIKSRDLTHNEQFF. DNA of the CDR3: TGTGCCAGTAGTATAAAAAGCCGGGACTTGACCCACAATGAGCAGTTCTTC. The J gene is TRBJ2-1, the V gene TRBV19, with D maybe TRBD2 (6 bases). Trimming removed 2 bases from V and 5 bases from J, with 19 bases in between. CDR3 size: 17 residues. Germline V gene lookup returns CDR1 LNHDA and CDR2 SQIVND (reference sequence).

V usage is TRBV5-4 and J usage is TRBJ2-3; 8 positions agree with TRBD2. V gave up 4 bases and J gave up 8 bases; unmatched junction bases: 15. This CDR3 is 16 amino acids long. From germline, CDR1 is SGHNT and CDR2 YYREEE (reference sequence). In DNA form, the CDR3 reads TGTGCCAGCAGCCCACCGAGAGCAAGCGGGAGTGGTACGCAGTATTTT. Protein sequence: CASSPPRASGSGTQYF.

The CDR3 region has the DNA TGTGCCAGCAGTGACCACGGGATTTACTCGGGCCCCCTCCACTTT. It encodes CASSDHGIYSGPLHF. The V and J genes are TRBV25-1 and TRBJ1-6; D unresolved. From germline, CDR1 is MGHDK and CDR2 SYGVNS. The V end was cut by 3 bases, the J end by 13 bases, with 19 bases between. CDR3 length: 15 amino acids.

V usage is TRBV11-2 and J usage is TRBJ2-7; 10 bases line up with TRBD1. CDR3 length: 14 amino acids. CDR1 and CDR2 from the germline V gene are SGHAT and FQNNGV. Trimming took 5 bases from V and 5 from J; bases not matched to a gene: 6. The CDR3 is CASSLETGGHEQYF. CDR3 coding DNA: TGTGCCAGCAGCCTGGAGACAGGGGGCCACGAGCAGTACTTC.

The rearrangement links TRBV27 to TRBJ1-2, with D possibly being TRBD1 (5 bases). Trimming stripped 6 bases from V and 7 bases from J, with 12 bases between. CDR3 length: 12 amino acids. In germline, CDR1 is MNHEY, CDR2 SMNVEV (reference sequence). The CDR3 region has the DNA TGTGCCAGCAGAACCCAGCAGGGTGGCTACACCTTC. This encodes CASRTQQGGYTF.

The rearrangement uses TRBV2 and TRBJ2-3; 9 bases are a match to TRBD2. Germline V gene lookup returns CDR1 SNHLY and CDR2 FYNNEI. V shed 1 base, J shed 1 base, and the junction held 6 bases outside the gene matches. The length of the CDR3 is 17 residues. The CDR3 spells CASSEGGRGGRTDTQYF. CDR3 in DNA: TGTGCCAGCAGTGAAGGAGGGCGGGGGGGCCGCACAGATACGCAGTATTTT.

This chain links TRBV29-1 with TRBJ2-3; 8 bases fit TRBD2. This CDR3 spans 18 amino acids. Germline trimming cut 4 bases from V and 7 bases from J; bases unmatched to any gene: 22. Germline V gene data show CDR1 as SQVTM and CDR2 as ANQGSEA. CDR3 in DNA: TGCAGCGTTGGCGGAGGACGGGGGGGCGCTGTTGCGGCTTATACGCAGTATTTT. Protein: CSVGGGRGGAVAAYTQYF.

This clone was seen just once. V and J are TRBV7-9 and TRBJ1-4; D is uncertain. The CDR3 has 13 amino acids. Germline values: CDR1 SEHNR, CDR2 FQNEAQ (reference sequence). Trimming pared 0 bases from V and 8 bases from J, leaving 7 bases between. The DNA of the CDR3 is TGTGCCAGCAGCTTAGCAAGGGAGGAAAAACTGTTTTTT. Its translation is CASSLAREEKLFF.

This clone was recorded many times. The CDR3 here is CASSPGLFEKLFF. CDR3 coding DNA: TGTGCCAGCTCTCCCGGGTTATTTGAAAAACTGTTTTTT. J is TRBJ1-4 and V is TRBV27, with D hard to call. Trimming stripped 8 bases from V and 7 bases from J, with 14 bases between. The CDR3 has 13 amino acids. Germline loops: CDR1 MNHEY, CDR2 SMNVEV (reference sequence).

The gene calls are TRBV27 and TRBJ2-3; 7 nucleotides line up with TRBD2. This CDR3 comprises 19 residues. V was clipped by 5 bases and J by 0 bases; unmatched bases: 17. Per the germline V gene, CDR1 is MNHEY and CDR2 is SMNVEV (reference sequence). CDR3 sequence: CASSAQASGPFTSTDTQYF. The CDR3 DNA reads TGTGCCAGCAGTGCCCAGGCTAGCGGACCCTTCACTAGCACAGATACGCAGTATTTT.

This sequence joins TRBV29-1 and TRBJ1-2, with D perhaps TRBD1 (6 bases). The CDR3 spans 13 residues. The germline V and J ends were trimmed by 3 bases and 4 bases, with 12 bases remaining between them. Germline V gene sequence: CDR1 SQVTM, CDR2 ANQGSEA. The DNA for the CDR3 is TGCAGCGTTGAGGAACAGGGCTCCTATGGCTACACCTTC. This encodes CSVEEQGSYGYTF.

The chain recombines TRBV11-1 with TRBJ2-2; 9 positions agree with TRBD1. Germline CDR1 reads SGHAT; CDR2 reads FQDESV (reference sequence). This CDR3 spans 15 amino acids. V lost 3 bases and J lost 5; bases outside the gene matches: 4. The CDR3 DNA is TGTGCCAGCAGCTTTGCGACAGGGGGTACCGGGGAGCTGTTTTTT. Encoded protein: CASSFATGGTGELFF.

The V call is TRBV2, the J call TRBJ1-1; D unclear. Between the trimmed V and J ends, which lost 4 bases and 0 bases, there was a span of 9 bases. Germline loops: CDR1 SNHLY, CDR2 FYNNEI. The CDR3 is 14 residues long. CDR3 residues: CASSAGRMNTEAFF. The DNA for the CDR3 is TGTGCCAGCAGTGCCGGTCGCATGAACACTGAAGCTTTCTTT.